Given below is one T cell receptor beta chain in context. Produced via immunoSEQ multiplex PCR; TCRdb's table is partial and in-frame only. The sample lists 14,000 to 15,000 clones, around 94% occurring once. Germline CDR1 SEHNR, CDR2 FQNEAQ (reference sequence). Trimming cost V 5 bases and J 2 bases, with 16 bases left between them. This CDR3 has 15 amino acids. The data are from a study of graft-versus-host responses after intestinal transplantation. Sequenced here: PBMCs, sampled 9 days after transplant. The gene calls are TRBV7-9 and TRBJ2-7; D is unclear. This TCR came from a human patient who received an intestinal transplant, so some T cells may come from the graft donor. CDR3 residues: CASSITRVQTYEQYF. DNA for the CDR3: TGTGCCAGCAGCATTACACGGGTACAGACCTACGAGCAGTACTTC. Full variable domain (outside the CDR3, taken from reference TRBV7-9 and TRBJ2-7): DTGVSQNPRHKITKRGQNVTFRCDPISEHNRLYWYRQTLGQGPEFLTYFQNEAQLEKSRLLSDRFSAERPKGSFSTLEIQRTEQGDSAMYLCASSITRVQTYEQYFGPGTRLTVT.